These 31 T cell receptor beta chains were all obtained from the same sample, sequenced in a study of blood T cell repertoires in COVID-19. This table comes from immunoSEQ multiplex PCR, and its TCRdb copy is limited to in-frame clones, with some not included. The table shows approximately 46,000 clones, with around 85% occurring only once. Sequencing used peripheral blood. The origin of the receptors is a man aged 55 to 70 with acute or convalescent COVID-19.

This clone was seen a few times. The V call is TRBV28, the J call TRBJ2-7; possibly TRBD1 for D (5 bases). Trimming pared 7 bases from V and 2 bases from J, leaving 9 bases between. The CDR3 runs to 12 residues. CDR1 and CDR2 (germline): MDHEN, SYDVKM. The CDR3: CASMTAPYEQYF. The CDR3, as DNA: TGTGCCAGCATGACAGCTCCCTACGAGCAGTACTTC.

CDR3 loop: CASSPPRLSPYNEQFF. The CDR3 DNA reads as TGTGCCAGCAGCCCGCCCCGCCTGAGCCCCTACAATGAGCAGTTCTTC. The chain links TRBV7-6 to TRBJ2-1, with D unresolved. This CDR3 is built from 16 residues. The germline CDR1 and CDR2 sequences are SGHVS and FNYEAQ. V lost 5 bases and J lost 2, with 16 bases in between.

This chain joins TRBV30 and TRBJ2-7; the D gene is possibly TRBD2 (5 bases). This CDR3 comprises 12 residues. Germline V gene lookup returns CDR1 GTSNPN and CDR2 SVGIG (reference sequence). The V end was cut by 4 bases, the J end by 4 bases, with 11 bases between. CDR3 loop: CAWMLGGYEQYF. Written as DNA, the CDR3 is TGTGCCTGGATGCTCGGAGGTTACGAGCAGTACTTC. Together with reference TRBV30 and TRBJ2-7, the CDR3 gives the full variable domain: SQTIHQWPATLVQPVGSPLSLECTVEGTSNPNLYWYRQAAGRGLQLLFYSVGIGQISSEVPQNLSASRPQDRQFILSSKKLLLSDSGFYLCAWMLGGYEQYFGPGTRLTVT.

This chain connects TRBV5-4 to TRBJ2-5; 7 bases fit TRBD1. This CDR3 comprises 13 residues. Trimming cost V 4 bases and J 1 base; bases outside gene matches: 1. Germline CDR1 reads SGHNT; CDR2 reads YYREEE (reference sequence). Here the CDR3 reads CASSPGGQETQYF. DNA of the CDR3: TGTGCCAGCAGCCCAGGGGGCCAAGAGACCCAGTACTTC. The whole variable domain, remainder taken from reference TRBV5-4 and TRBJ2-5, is ETGVTQSPTHLIKTRGQQVTLRCSSQSGHNTVSWYQQALGQGPQFIFQYYREEENGRGNFPPRFSGLQFPNYSSELNVNALELDDSALYLCASSPGGQETQYFGPGTRLLVL.

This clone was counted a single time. DNA of the CDR3: TGTGCCAGCATCCACTTGGAGTTTTTCAATGAGCAGTTCTTC. Its translation: CASIHLEFFNEQFF. The V and J genes are TRBV7-2 and TRBJ2-1; no firm D call. V lost 7 bases, J lost 6 bases, and 16 bases lay in between. CDR1 is SGHTA and CDR2 is FQGNSA in the germline V gene. This CDR3 is 14 amino acids long.

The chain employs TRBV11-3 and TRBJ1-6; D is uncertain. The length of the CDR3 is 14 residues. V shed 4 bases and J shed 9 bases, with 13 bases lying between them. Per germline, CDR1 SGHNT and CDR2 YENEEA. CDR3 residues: CASSSNAEGSPLHF. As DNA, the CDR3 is TGTGCCAGCAGCTCTAACGCAGAGGGTTCACCCCTCCACTTT.

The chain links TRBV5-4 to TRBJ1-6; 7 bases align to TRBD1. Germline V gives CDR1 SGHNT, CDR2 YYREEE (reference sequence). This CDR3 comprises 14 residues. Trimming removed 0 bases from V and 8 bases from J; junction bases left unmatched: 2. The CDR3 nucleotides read TGTGCCAGCAGCTTGGCCAGGGGGGATTCACCCCTCCACTTT. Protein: CASSLARGDSPLHF.

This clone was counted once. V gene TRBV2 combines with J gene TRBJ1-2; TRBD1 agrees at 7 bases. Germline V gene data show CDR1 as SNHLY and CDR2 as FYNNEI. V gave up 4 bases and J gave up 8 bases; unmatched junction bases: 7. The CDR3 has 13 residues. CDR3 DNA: TGTGCCAGCAGTGGTAATGGACAGGTCGGCTACACCTTC. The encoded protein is CASSGNGQVGYTF.

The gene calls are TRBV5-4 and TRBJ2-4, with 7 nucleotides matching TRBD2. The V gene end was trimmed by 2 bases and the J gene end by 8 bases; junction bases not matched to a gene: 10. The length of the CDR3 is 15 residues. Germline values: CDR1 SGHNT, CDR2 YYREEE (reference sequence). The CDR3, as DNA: TGTGCCAGCAGCTTTAAGGGTGGGGGGGGACACATTCAGTACTTC. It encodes CASSFKGGGGHIQYF.

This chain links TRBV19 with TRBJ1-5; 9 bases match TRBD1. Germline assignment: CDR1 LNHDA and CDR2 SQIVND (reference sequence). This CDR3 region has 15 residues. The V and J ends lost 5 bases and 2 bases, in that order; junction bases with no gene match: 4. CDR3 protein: CASSQDRGGNQPQHF. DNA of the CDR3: TGTGCCAGTAGTCAGGACAGGGGAGGCAATCAGCCCCAGCATTTT.

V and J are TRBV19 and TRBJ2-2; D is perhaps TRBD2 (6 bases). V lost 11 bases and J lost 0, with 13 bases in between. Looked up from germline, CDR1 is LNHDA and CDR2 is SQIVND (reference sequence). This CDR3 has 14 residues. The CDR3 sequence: CAGRTGTNTGELFF. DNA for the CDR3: TGTGCCGGGAGGACTGGGACGAACACCGGGGAGCTGTTTTTT.

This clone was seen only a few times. The CDR3 spells CASSRRDRYLPYEQYF. The CDR3, as DNA: TGTGCCAGCAGTCGCCGGGACAGGTATTTGCCCTACGAGCAGTACTTC. The gene calls are TRBV28 and TRBJ2-7; 8 nucleotides agree with TRBD1. V gave up 5 bases and J gave up 2 bases; unmatched junction bases: 11. In germline, CDR1 is MDHEN, CDR2 SYDVKM. This CDR3 has 16 amino acids.

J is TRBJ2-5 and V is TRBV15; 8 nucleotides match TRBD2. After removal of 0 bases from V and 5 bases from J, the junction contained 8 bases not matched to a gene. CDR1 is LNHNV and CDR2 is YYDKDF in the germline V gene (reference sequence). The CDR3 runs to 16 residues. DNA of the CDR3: TGTGCCACCAGCAGAGATCTGACCAGCGGGAGCGAGACCCAGTACTTC. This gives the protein CATSRDLTSGSETQYF.

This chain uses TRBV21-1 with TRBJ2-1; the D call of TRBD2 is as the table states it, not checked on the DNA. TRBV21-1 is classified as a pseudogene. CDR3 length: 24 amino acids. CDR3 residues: CASSKALRPLQVVAGGCKWGEQFF. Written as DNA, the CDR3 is TGTGCCAGCAGCAAAGCACTCCGCCCCCTCCAGGTAGTAGCGGGAGGGTGTAAATGGGGGGAGCAGTTCTTC.

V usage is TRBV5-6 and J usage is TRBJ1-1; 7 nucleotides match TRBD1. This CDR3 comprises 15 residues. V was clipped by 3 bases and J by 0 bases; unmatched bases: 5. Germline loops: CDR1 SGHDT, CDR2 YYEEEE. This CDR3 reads CASSSLDRLNTEAFF. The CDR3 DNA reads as TGTGCCAGCAGCTCGCTGGACAGGTTGAACACTGAAGCTTTCTTT.

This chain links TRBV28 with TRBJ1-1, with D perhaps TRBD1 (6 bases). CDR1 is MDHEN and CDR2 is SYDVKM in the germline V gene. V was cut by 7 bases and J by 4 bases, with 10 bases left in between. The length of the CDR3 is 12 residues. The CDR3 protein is CASTRGGTEAFF. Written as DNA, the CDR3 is TGTGCCAGCACAAGGGGGGGCACTGAAGCTTTCTTT.

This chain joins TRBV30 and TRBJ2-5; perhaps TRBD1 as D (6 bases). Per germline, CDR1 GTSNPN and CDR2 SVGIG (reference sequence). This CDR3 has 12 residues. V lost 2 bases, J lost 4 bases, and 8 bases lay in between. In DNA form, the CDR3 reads TGTGCCTGGAGTAGGGGGTCAGAGACCCAGTACTTC. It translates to CAWSRGSETQYF. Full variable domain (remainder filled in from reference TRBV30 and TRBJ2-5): SQTIHQWPATLVQPVGSPLSLECTVEGTSNPNLYWYRQAAGRGLQLLFYSVGIGQISSEVPQNLSASRPQDRQFILSSKKLLLSDSGFYLCAWSRGSETQYFGPGTRLLVL.

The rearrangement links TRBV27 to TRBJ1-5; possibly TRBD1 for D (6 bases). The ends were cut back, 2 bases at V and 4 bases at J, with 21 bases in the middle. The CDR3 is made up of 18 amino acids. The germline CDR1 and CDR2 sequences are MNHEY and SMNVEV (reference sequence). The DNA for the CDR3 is TGTGCCAGCAGTTTAAGGGGAGTGAGGGGGGGCGGAAATCAGCCCCAGCATTTT. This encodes CASSLRGVRGGGNQPQHF.

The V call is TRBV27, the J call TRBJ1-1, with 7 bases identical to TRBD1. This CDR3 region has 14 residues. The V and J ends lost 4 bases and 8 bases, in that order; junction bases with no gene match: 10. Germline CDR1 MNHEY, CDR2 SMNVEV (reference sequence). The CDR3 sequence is CASSSGQFDGEAFF. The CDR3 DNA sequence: TGTGCCAGCAGTTCGGGACAGTTCGATGGCGAAGCTTTCTTT.

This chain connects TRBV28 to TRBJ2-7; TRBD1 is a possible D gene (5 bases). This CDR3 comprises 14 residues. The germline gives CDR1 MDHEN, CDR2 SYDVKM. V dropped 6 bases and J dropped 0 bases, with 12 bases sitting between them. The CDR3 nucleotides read TGTGCCAGCAGGGTGGCAGGGTACTCCTACGAGCAGTACTTC. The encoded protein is CASRVAGYSYEQYF.

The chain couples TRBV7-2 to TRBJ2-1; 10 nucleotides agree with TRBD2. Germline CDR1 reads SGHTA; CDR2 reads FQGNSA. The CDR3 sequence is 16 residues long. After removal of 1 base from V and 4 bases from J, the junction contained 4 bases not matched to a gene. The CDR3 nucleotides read TGTGCCAGCAGCTTAGTGAGCGGGAGGGATTACAATGAGCAGTTCTTC. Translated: CASSLVSGRDYNEQFF. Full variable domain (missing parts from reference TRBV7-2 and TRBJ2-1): GAGVSQSPSNKVTEKGKDVELRCDPISGHTALYWYRQSLGQGLEFLIYFQGNSAPDKSGLPSDRFSAERTGGSVSTLTIQRTQQEDSAVYLCASSLVSGRDYNEQFFGPGTRLTVL.

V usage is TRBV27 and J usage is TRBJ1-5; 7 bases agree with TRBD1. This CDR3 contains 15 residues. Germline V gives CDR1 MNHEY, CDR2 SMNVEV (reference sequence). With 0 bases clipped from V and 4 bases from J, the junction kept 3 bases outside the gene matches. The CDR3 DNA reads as TGTGCCAGCAGTTTATCGAGGGACAGAAATCAGCCCCAGCATTTT. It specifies CASSLSRDRNQPQHF.

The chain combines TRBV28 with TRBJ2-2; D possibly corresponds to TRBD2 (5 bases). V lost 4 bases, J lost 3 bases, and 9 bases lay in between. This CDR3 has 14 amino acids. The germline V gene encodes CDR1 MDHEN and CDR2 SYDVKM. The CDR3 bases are TGTGCCAGCAGTTCCCCAGCGGACACCGGGGAGCTGTTTTTT. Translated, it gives CASSSPADTGELFF.

CDR3 sequence: CASSLAGPTEAFF. DNA for the CDR3: TGTGCCAGCAGCCTTGCGGGGCCTACTGAAGCTTTCTTT. The rearrangement joins TRBV12-3 or TRBV12-4 to TRBJ1-1; perhaps TRBD1 as D (5 bases). V shed 6 bases and J shed 5 bases, with 13 bases lying between them. This CDR3 is built from 13 residues.

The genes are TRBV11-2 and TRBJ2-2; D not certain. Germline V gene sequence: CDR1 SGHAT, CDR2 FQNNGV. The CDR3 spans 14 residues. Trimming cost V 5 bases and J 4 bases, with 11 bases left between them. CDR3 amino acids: CASSPGTGTGELFF. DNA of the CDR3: TGTGCCAGCAGCCCTGGCACGGGCACCGGGGAGCTGTTTTTT.

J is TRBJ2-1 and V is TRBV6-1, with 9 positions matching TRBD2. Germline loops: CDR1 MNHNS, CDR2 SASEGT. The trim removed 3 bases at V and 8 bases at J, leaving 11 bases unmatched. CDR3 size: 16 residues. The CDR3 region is CASSDRLADLRDEQFF. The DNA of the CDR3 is TGTGCCAGCAGTGATCGACTAGCGGACCTCCGAGATGAGCAGTTCTTC.

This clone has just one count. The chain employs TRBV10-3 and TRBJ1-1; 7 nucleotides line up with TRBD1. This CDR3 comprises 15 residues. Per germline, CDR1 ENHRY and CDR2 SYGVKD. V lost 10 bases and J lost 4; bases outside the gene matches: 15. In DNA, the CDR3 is TGTGCCACCTTGGGTGCCCACAGGGGAGGCACTGAAGCTTTCTTT. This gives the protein CATLGAHRGGTEAFF.

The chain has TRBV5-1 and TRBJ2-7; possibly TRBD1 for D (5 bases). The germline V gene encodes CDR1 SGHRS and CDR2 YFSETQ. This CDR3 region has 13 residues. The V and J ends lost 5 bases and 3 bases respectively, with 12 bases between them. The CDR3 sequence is CASRMTDSYEQYF. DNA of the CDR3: TGCGCCAGCAGAATGACTGACAGCTACGAGCAGTACTTC.

The chain's CDR3 is CASSPGTAGANYGYTF. CDR3 DNA: TGTGCCAGCTCACCGGGGACAGCCGGAGCTAACTATGGCTACACCTTC. V usage is TRBV18 and J usage is TRBJ1-2, with TRBD1 identical over 7 bases. J was trimmed by 0 bases and V by 3 bases; bases with no gene match: 7. The CDR3 sequence is 16 residues long. Germline CDR1 and CDR2: KGHSH and LQKENI.

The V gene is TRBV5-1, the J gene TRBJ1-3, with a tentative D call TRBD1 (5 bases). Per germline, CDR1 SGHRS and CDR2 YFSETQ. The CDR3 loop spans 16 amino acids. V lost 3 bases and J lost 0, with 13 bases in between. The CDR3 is CASSSEGDFSGNTIYF. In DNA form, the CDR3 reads TGCGCCAGCAGCTCTGAAGGGGACTTCTCTGGAAACACCATATATTTT. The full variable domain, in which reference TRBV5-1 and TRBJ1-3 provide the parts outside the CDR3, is KAGVTQTPRYLIKTRGQQVTLSCSPISGHRSVSWYQQTPGQGLQFLFEYFSETQRNKGNFPGRFSGRQFSNSRSEMNVSTLELGDSALYLCASSSEGDFSGNTIYFGEGSWLTVV.

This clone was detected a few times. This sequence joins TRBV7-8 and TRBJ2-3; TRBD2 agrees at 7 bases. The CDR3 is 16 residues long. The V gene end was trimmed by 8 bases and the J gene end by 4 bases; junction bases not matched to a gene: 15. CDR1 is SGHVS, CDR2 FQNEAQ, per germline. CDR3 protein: CASQPAGGSGPDTQYF. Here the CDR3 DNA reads TGTGCCAGCCAGCCCGCAGGCGGGAGCGGCCCAGATACGCAGTATTTT. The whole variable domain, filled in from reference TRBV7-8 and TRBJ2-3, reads GAGVSQSPRYKVAKRGQDVALRCDPISGHVSLFWYQQALGQGPEFLTYFQNEAQLDKSGLPSDRFFAERPEGSVSTLKIQRTQQEDSAVYLCASQPAGGSGPDTQYFGPGTRLTVL.